This T cell receptor (beta chain) emerged from a study of response to subunit inactivated influenza vaccine. Study findings and constraints: Authors suggested each seasonal influenza vaccination recruits few new T cells.

The germline V and J ends were trimmed by 3 bases and 0 bases, with 6 bases remaining between them. The CDR3 sequence is 13 residues long. CDR1 is SQVTM and CDR2 is ANQGSEA in the germline V gene. This clonotype was found many times. Its antigen remains unknown. TCRdb independently ran MiXCR on the RT-PCR reads; one entry per CDR3 protein. In the table there are some 800,000 distinct CDR3 sequences, about 20% of which are singletons. This specimen consisted of PBMCs from blood, obtained approximately 5 days after vaccination. The rearrangement links TRBV29-1 to TRBJ2-4; tentatively, D is TRBD1 (5 bases). This receptor was identified in a man aged 45-65 years who received an inactivated influenza vaccine. This chain's CDR3 is CSVEGLAKNIQYF. CDR3 DNA: TGCAGCGTTGAGGGGCTAGCCAAAAACATTCAGTACTTC.